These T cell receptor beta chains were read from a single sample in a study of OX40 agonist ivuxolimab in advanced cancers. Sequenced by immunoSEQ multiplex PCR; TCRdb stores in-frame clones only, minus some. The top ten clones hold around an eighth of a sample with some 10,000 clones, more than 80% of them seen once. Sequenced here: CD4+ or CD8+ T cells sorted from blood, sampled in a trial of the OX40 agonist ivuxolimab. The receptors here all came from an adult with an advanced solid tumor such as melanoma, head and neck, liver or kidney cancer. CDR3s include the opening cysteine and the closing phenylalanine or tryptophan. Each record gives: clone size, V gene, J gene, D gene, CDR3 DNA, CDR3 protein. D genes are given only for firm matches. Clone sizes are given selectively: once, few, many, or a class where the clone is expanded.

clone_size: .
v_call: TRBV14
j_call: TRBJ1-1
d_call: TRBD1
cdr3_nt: TGTGCCAGCAGACCGACAGGGCGGGACACTGAAGCTTTCTTT
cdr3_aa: CASRPTGRDTEAFF

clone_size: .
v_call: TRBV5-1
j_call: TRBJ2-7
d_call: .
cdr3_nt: TGCGCCAGCAGCCCAACAGGGCTAGAGCAGTACTTC
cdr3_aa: CASSPTGLEQYF

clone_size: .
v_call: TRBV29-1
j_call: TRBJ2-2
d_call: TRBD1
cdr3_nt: TGCAGCGCCGAGGGGGCGGAGAACACCGGGGAGCTGTTTTTT
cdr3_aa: CSAEGAENTGELFF

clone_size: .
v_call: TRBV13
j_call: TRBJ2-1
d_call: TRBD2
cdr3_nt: TGTGCCAGCAGCCAGCCCGGGACTAGCGGGAGGAATGAGCAGTTCTTC
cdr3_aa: CASSQPGTSGRNEQFF

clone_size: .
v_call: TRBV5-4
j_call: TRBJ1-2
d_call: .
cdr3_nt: TGTGCCAGCAGCTTGTTCGGGACATGGGAATGGAACTATGGCTACACCTTC
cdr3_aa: CASSLFGTWEWNYGYTF

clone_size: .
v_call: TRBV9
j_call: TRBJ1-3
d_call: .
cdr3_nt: TGTGCCAGCAGCACAGGGTACAGGGCGTTAGACACCATATATTTT
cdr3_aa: CASSTGYRALDTIYF

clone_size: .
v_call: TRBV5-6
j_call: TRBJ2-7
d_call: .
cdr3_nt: TGTGCCAGCACGGGAGGGGGCGCGGGCTACGAGCAGTACTTC
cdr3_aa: CASTGGGAGYEQYF

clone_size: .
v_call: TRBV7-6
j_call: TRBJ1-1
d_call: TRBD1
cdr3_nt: TGTGCCAGCAGCCCCCGGACAGGGGGCATGAACACTGAAGCTTTCTTT
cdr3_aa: CASSPRTGGMNTEAFF

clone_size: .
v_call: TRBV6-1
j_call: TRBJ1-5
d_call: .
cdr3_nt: TGTGCCAGCAGTGAAGCTAGCGGTTCGGGCAATCAGCCCCAGCATTTT
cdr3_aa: CASSEASGSGNQPQHF

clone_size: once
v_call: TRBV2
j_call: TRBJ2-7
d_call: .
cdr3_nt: TGTGCCAGCTTAGGGACCTCCTACGAGCAGTACTTC
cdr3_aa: CASLGTSYEQYF

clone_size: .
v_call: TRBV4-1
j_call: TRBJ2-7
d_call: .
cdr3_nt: TGCGCCAGCAGCCAAGATTCCCAAGGGGGGGGTTTAGGTTACGAGCAGTACTTC
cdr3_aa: CASSQDSQGGGLGYEQYF

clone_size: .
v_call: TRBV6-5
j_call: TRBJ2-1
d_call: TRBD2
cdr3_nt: TGTGCCAGCACCCTCCGGACTAGCGGACACAATGAGCAGTTCTTC
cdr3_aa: CASTLRTSGHNEQFF

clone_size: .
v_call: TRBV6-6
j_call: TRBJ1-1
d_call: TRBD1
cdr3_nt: TGTGCCAGCACAGAAGGGGTGGGACAGGGGTATTTTGAAGCTTTCTTT
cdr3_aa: CASTEGVGQGYFEAFF

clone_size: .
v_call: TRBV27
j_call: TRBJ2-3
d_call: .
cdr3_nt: TGTGCCAGCAGGTTTAGCACAGATACGCAGTATTTT
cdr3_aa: CASRFSTDTQYF

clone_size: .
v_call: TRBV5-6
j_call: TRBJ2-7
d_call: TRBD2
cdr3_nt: TGTGCCAGCAGCTTCTGGCGGGGGAGGTACTACGAGCAGTACTTC
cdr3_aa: CASSFWRGRYYEQYF

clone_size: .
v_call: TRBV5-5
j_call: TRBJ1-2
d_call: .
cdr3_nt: TGTGCCAGCAGCTCGGACGCCTATTCTAACTATGGCTACACCTTC
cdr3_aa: CASSSDAYSNYGYTF

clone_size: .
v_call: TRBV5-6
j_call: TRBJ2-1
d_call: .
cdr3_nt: TGTGCCAGCAGCTTGGCCCCGGGACACTGGCTCAATGAGCAGTTCTTC
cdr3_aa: CASSLAPGHWLNEQFF

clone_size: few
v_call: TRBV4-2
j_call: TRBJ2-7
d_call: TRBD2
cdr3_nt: TGTGCCAGCAGCCAAGAGTCAGCGGGAGGGCCCTACGAGCAGTACTTC
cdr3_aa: CASSQESAGGPYEQYF

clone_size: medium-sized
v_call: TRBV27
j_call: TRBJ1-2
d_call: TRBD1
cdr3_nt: TGTGCCAGCAGTCCCAGGGGGCTAGGGGGCTACACCTTC
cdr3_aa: CASSPRGLGGYTF

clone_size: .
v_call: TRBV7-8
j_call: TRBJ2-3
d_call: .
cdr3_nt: TGTGCCAGCATCGGGGCTGGCACAGATACGCAGTATTTT
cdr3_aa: CASIGAGTDTQYF

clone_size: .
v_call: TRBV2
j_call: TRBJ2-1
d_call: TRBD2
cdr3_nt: TGTGCCAGCAGTGAACGGCCTAGCGGGATCTACAATGAGCAGTTCTTC
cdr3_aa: CASSERPSGIYNEQFF

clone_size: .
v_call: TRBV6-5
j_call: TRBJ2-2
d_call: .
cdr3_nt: TGTGCCAGCACCTCAAGGGGGGCCGGGGAGCTGTTTTTT
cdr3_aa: CASTSRGAGELFF

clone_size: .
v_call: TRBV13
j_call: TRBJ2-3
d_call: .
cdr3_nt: TGTGCCAGCAGCTTAGCTTCACTGGCTAGGAAACTCACAGATACGCAGTATTTT
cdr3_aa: CASSLASLARKLTDTQYF

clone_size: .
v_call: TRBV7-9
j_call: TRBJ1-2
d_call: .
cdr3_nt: TGTGCCAGCAGCTCCCCTGGGGACCCTGGCTATGGCTACACCTTC
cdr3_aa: CASSSPGDPGYGYTF

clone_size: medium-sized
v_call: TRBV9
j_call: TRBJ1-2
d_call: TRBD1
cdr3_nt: TGTGCCAGCAGCGGATCACAGGGGGTGGCTGGCTACACCTTC
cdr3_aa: CASSGSQGVAGYTF

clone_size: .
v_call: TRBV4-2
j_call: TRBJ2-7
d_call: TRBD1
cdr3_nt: TGTGCCAGCAGCTTTGCCGGGACAGGGGACGCCTACGAGCAGTACTTC
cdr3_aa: CASSFAGTGDAYEQYF

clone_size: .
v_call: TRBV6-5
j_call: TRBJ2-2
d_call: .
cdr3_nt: TGTGCCAGCAGATCAGAGGATACCGGGGAGCTGTTTTTT
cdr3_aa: CASRSEDTGELFF

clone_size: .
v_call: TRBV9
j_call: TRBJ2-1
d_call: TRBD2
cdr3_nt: TGTGCCAGCAGCCCCAGCGGGGGGCCCTCTATGAGCTCCTACAATGAGCAGTTCTTC
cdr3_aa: CASSPSGGPSMSSYNEQFF

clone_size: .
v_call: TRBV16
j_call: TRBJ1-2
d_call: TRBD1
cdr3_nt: TGTGCCAGCAGCTCCGGGACAGGGGTAAACTATGGCTACACCTTC
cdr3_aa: CASSSGTGVNYGYTF

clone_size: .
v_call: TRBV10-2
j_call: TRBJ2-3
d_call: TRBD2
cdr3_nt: TGCGCCAGCAACTCTCCGGGACTAGTAAGAGATACGCAGTATTTT
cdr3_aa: CASNSPGLVRDTQYF

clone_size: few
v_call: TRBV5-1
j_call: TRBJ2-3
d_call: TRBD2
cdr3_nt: TGCGCCAGCAGCCCGAGGACTAGCGAGGCAGATACGCAGTATTTT
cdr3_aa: CASSPRTSEADTQYF

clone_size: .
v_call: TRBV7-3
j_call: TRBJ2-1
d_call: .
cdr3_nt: TGTGCCAGCAGCCCGGGTCTCCGAAGATCCTACAATGAGCAGTTCTTC
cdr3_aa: CASSPGLRRSYNEQFF

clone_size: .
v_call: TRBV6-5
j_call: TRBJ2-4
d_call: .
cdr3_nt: TGTGCCAGTGAGACAGAGGCCAAAAACATTCAGTACTTC
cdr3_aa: CASETEAKNIQYF

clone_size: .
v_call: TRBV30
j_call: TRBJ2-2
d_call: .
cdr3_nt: TGTGCCTGGGGCCCAGACTCCTACGGCGGGGAGCTGTTTTTT
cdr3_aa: CAWGPDSYGGELFF

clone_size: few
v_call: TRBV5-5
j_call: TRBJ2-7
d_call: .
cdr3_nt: TGTGCCAGCAGCAACCGGGACCGATGCTCCTACGAGCAGTACTTC
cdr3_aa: CASSNRDRCSYEQYF

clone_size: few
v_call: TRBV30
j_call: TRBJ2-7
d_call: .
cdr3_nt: TGTGCCTGGACCCAAGGGTGGGGGACAACCTACGAGCAGTACTTC
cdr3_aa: CAWTQGWGTTYEQYF

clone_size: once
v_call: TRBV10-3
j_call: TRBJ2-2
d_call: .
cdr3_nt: TGTGCCATCACTACGTACACCGGGGAGCTGTTTTTT
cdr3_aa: CAITTYTGELFF

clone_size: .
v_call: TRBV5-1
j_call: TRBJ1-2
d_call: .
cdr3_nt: TGCGCCAGCAGCTTGAGTCTCGTGGAAAGAGACCATGGCTACACCTTC
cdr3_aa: CASSLSLVERDHGYTF

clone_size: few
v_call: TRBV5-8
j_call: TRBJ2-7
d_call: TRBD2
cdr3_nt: TGTGCCAGCAGCTTGGCCATACTAGCGGGCTACGAGCAGTACTTC
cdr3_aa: CASSLAILAGYEQYF

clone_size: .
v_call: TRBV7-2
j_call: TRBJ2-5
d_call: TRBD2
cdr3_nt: TGTGCCAGCGGAAATAGCGGGACTAGCGGGGGGCGCTCAGGTACCCAGTACTTC
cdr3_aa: CASGNSGTSGGRSGTQYF

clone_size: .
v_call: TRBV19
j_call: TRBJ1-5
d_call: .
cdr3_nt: TGTGCCAGTAGTGAAGGGGAGAATCAGCCCCAGCATTTT
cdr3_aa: CASSEGENQPQHF

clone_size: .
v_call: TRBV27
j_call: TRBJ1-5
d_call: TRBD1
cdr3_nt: TGTGCCAGCAGTAAAGGGACAGTTGGACAGCCCCAGCATTTT
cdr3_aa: CASSKGTVGQPQHF

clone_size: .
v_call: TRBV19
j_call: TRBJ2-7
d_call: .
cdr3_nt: TGTGCCAGTAGTATCCGGGCCCCTCAGGGAACCGACTACCCCCACTACGAGCAGTACTTC
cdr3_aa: CASSIRAPQGTDYPHYEQYF

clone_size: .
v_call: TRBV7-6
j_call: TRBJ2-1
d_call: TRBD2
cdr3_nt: TGTGCCAGCAGCTTGGCGGGGGGCCTCGAGCAGTTCTTC
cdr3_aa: CASSLAGGLEQFF

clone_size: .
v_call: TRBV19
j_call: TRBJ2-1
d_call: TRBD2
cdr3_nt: TGTGCCAGTAGTCCTTTAGCGGGGGGCAATGAGCAGTTCTTC
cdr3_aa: CASSPLAGGNEQFF

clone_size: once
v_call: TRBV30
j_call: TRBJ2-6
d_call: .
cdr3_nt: TGTGCCTGGCAGAGGGCAGCTGGGGCCAACGTCCTGACTTTC
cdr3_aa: CAWQRAAGANVLTF